This is a list of T cell receptor beta chains from one sample in a study of blood T cell repertoires in COVID-19. Data came from immunoSEQ multiplex PCR; TCRdb stores just in-frame clones and leaves some out. The sample holds about 64,000 clones, roughly three quarters seen once. The sequenced material came from peripheral blood. All receptors derive from a man between 60 and 75 years old with COVID-19, enrolled during active disease. Both conserved end residues are part of each CDR3. The D gene is left open where the match is weak. Not every row has a clone size; where given, it reads once, few, many or a size class.

TRBV7-3	.	TRBJ2-1	TRBD2	CASSRPPSGSHNEQFF	TGTGCCAGCAGCCGCCCCCCAAGCGGGAGTCACAATGAGCAGTTCTTC
TRBV2	.	TRBJ2-1	TRBD2	CASSLAGSSYNEQFF	TGTGCCAGCAGTTTAGCGGGAAGCTCCTACAATGAGCAGTTCTTC
TRBV5-1	.	TRBJ2-5	.	CASSLGTQETQYF	TGCGCCAGCAGCTTGGGAACTCAAGAGACCCAGTACTTC
TRBV5-1	.	TRBJ2-5	.	CASSFGLSEETQYF	TGCGCCAGCAGCTTCGGCCTTAGCGAAGAGACCCAGTACTTC
TRBV11-3	.	TRBJ2-3	.	CASGVPVADTQYF	TGTGCCAGCGGTGTCCCAGTGGCAGATACGCAGTATTTT
TRBV25-1	.	TRBJ2-2	.	CASSDPTSSGELFF	TGTGCCAGCAGTGATCCAACTAGCTCCGGGGAGCTGTTTTTT
TRBV5-4	.	TRBJ2-1	TRBD2	CASSPSGGGYNEQFF	TGTGCCAGCAGCCCGAGCGGGGGAGGATACAATGAGCAGTTCTTC
TRBV28	few	TRBJ2-5	TRBD2	CASSLSGGRETQYF	TGTGCCAGCAGTTTATCGGGAGGTAGAGAGACCCAGTACTTC
TRBV5-1	.	TRBJ2-6	.	CASSSLPSGANVLTF	TGCGCCAGCAGCTCCCTACCATCTGGGGCCAACGTCCTGACTTTC
TRBV5-5	.	TRBJ1-3	.	CASSGGDGNTIYF	TGTGCCAGCAGTGGAGGGGACGGAAACACCATATATTTT
TRBV10-3	.	TRBJ2-1	TRBD2	CAIRFTSGNNEQFF	TGTGCCATCAGGTTTACTAGCGGAAACAATGAGCAGTTCTTC
TRBV9	.	TRBJ2-3	.	CASSVGTTGRTDTQYF	TGTGCCAGCAGCGTGGGGACAACCGGCCGCACAGATACGCAGTATTTT
TRBV30	.	TRBJ1-4	.	CAWSVQRATNEKLFF	TGTGCCTGGAGTGTACAACGTGCAACTAATGAAAAACTGTTTTTT
TRBV4-2	.	TRBJ2-7	.	CASSQVGADEQYF	TGTGCCAGCAGCCAAGTTGGGGCTGACGAGCAGTACTTC
TRBV5-1	.	TRBJ1-4	.	CASSVAGSNEKLFF	TGCGCCAGCAGCGTGGCCGGGAGTAATGAAAAACTGTTTTTT